What follows are 17 T cell receptor beta chains derived from one specimen sequenced in a study of T cell changes during pregnancy in multiple sclerosis. The repertoire was sequenced with immunoSEQ multiplex PCR; TCRdb's copy has only in-frame clones and lacks some. The table shows just over 90,000 clones, with around 92% occurring only once. The sequencing here drew on peripheral blood, taken after pregnancy. These receptors came from a female donor in good health, enrolled as a control in a pregnancy study.

The chain carries TRBV7-9 and TRBJ1-1, with D perhaps matching TRBD1 (6 bases). This CDR3 is built from 15 residues. Germline V gene lookup returns CDR1 SEHNR and CDR2 FQNEAQ (reference sequence). The V gene lost 6 bases and the J gene lost 5 bases, with 19 bases spanning the gap. The CDR3, as DNA: TGTGCCAGCAGAATCAACGGGGGGCAGGGAACTGAAGCTTTCTTT. Its protein is CASRINGGQGTEAFF.

This clone appeared a single time. The chain combines TRBV7-2 with TRBJ2-5, with D possibly matching TRBD2 (7 bases). With 2 bases removed from V and 2 bases from J, the gap between germline ends came to 15 bases. This CDR3 is 16 amino acids long. Germline V gene sequence: CDR1 SGHTA, CDR2 FQGNSA. DNA of the CDR3: TGTGCCAGCAGCTTACACGGGGGGCAGGGGCAAGAGACCCAGTACTTC. This codes for CASSLHGGQGQETQYF. Together with reference TRBV7-2 and TRBJ2-5, the CDR3 gives the full variable domain: GAGVSQSPSNKVTEKGKDVELRCDPISGHTALYWYRQSLGQGLEFLIYFQGNSAPDKSGLPSDRFSAERTGGSVSTLTIQRTQQEDSAVYLCASSLHGGQGQETQYFGPGTRLLVL.

V gene TRBV14 combines with J gene TRBJ2-5; no definite D call. Germline loops: CDR1 SGHDN, CDR2 FVKESK. This CDR3 has 14 amino acids. V dropped 0 bases and J dropped 1 base, with 6 bases sitting between them. Here the CDR3 reads CASSQDRSQETQYF. The CDR3 DNA follows: TGTGCCAGCAGCCAAGATCGCAGCCAAGAGACCCAGTACTTC.

The rearrangement joins TRBV30 to TRBJ2-4; TRBD1 might be the D (5 bases). Germline V gives CDR1 GTSNPN, CDR2 SVGIG (reference sequence). This CDR3 is 14 amino acids long. Trimming pared 0 bases from V and 7 bases from J, leaving 13 bases between. CDR3 sequence (DNA): TGTGCCTGGAGTGTCGACAGTCCCCTGAACATTCAGTACTTC. Protein: CAWSVDSPLNIQYF.

This chain connects TRBV6-5 to TRBJ1-5, with D perhaps TRBD1 (5 bases). There are 10 residues in the CDR3. Per germline, CDR1 MNHEY and CDR2 SVGAGI. The ends were cut back, 8 bases at V and 9 bases at J, with 8 bases in the middle. CDR3 loop: CASGGGPQHF. The CDR3 DNA reads as TGTGCCAGCGGGGGGGGGCCCCAGCATTTT.

This chain joins TRBV7-2 and TRBJ2-1, with 8 positions matching TRBD1. The junction had 6 bases not matched to a gene; V was cut back by 0 bases and J by 5 bases. This CDR3 is 16 amino acids long. CDR1 and CDR2 from the germline V gene are SGHTA and FQGNSA. The CDR3 DNA follows: TGTGCCAGCAGCTTAGCCCCGGACAGGGCCAACAATGAGCAGTTCTTC. Translating gives CASSLAPDRANNEQFF.

The chain couples TRBV10-3 to TRBJ2-7, with D tentatively TRBD1 (5 bases). Germline-derived CDR1 and CDR2 are ENHRY and SYGVKD. V dropped 5 bases and J dropped 0 bases, with 14 bases sitting between them. The CDR3 covers 15 residues. This CDR3 is CAISWGGDSSYEQYF. For the CDR3, the DNA is TGTGCCATCAGTTGGGGTGGCGACAGCTCCTACGAGCAGTACTTC.

The chain couples TRBV6-4 to TRBJ2-3; no firm D call. Trimming pared 1 base from V and 0 bases from J, leaving 8 bases between. Germline CDR1 reads MRHNA; CDR2 reads SNTAGT. CDR3 length equals 15 residues. The CDR3 protein is CASSDLGRSTDTQYF. CDR3 bases: TGTGCCAGCAGTGACTTGGGCAGGAGCACAGATACGCAGTATTTT.

This rearrangement joins TRBV14 to TRBJ2-7, with 9 bases identical to TRBD1. The V gene end was trimmed by 0 bases and the J gene end by 2 bases; junction bases not matched to a gene: 2. There are 15 residues in the CDR3. Germline CDR1 is SGHDN and CDR2 is FVKESK. The CDR3 nucleotides read TGTGCCAGCAGCCAAGAAGGACAGGGGCCCTACGAGCAGTACTTC. As protein: CASSQEGQGPYEQYF.

The chain is built from TRBV11-2 and TRBJ2-1, with 9 positions matching TRBD1. The germline gives CDR1 SGHAT, CDR2 FQNNGV. The V gene end was trimmed by 3 bases and the J gene end by 6 bases; junction bases not matched to a gene: 6. CDR3 length: 15 residues. The CDR3 DNA is TGTGCCAGCAGCTTCTTTCGGGACAGGGTCAATGAGCAGTTCTTC. Translation gives CASSFFRDRVNEQFF.

The chain is built from TRBV11-2 and TRBJ2-2, with D maybe TRBD2 (6 bases). This CDR3 is 15 amino acids long. Germline-derived CDR1 and CDR2 are SGHAT and FQNNGV. The V end was cut by 5 bases, the J end by 1 base, with 11 bases between. The CDR3 nucleotides are TGTGCCAGCAGCCCCCTGGGGGGGAACACCGGGGAGCTGTTTTTT. Translated, it gives CASSPLGGNTGELFF.

The chain employs TRBV15 and TRBJ2-7, with 7 bases aligning to TRBD2. Germline CDR1 reads LNHNV; CDR2 reads YYDKDF (reference sequence). The trim removed 3 bases at V and 4 bases at J, leaving 0 bases unmatched. There are 12 residues in the CDR3. DNA for the CDR3: TGTGCCACCAGCAGCGGGGGGTACGAGCAGTACTTC. Protein: CATSSGGYEQYF.

The rearrangement uses TRBV28 and TRBJ2-2; no clear D gene. The CDR3 extends over 13 amino acids. Germline CDR1 MDHEN, CDR2 SYDVKM. V lost 1 base to trimming and J lost 2 bases, with 2 bases between them. The CDR3 sequence: CASSLLNTGELFF. The CDR3 nucleotides are TGTGCCAGCAGTTTATTAAACACCGGGGAGCTGTTTTTT. Together with reference TRBV28 and TRBJ2-2, the CDR3 gives the full variable domain: DVKVTQSSRYLVKRTGEKVFLECVQDMDHENMFWYRQDPGLGLRLIYFSYDVKMKEKGDIPEGYSVSREKKERFSLILESASTNQTSMYLCASSLLNTGELFFGEGSRLTVL.

The V gene is TRBV7-3, the J gene TRBJ2-1; D is perhaps TRBD1 (5 bases). The germline V gene has CDR1 SGHTA and CDR2 FQGTGA. The CDR3 runs 16 residues. V dropped 5 bases and J dropped 3 bases, with 17 bases sitting between them. The CDR3, as DNA: TGTGCCAGCAGCCCTGACCCACAGGTATACTACAATGAGCAGTTCTTC. This sequence encodes CASSPDPQVYYNEQFF.

The CDR3 sequence is CASSGDEQYF. CDR3 nucleotides: TGTGCCAGCAGCGGAGACGAGCAGTACTTC. The chain links TRBV7-3 to TRBJ2-7; the D is unclear. V dropped 5 bases and J dropped 5 bases, with 4 bases sitting between them. The CDR3 spans 10 residues. The germline V gene has CDR1 SGHTA and CDR2 FQGTGA.

The sample holds a few counts of this clone. The chain joins TRBV7-2 to TRBJ1-1; D is perhaps TRBD1 (5 bases). This CDR3 has 14 amino acids. Germline CDR1 is SGHTA and CDR2 is FQGNSA. V gave up 4 bases and J gave up 0 bases, with 9 bases separating them. CDR3 protein: CASSSRALNTEAFF. Here the CDR3 DNA reads TGTGCCAGCAGCTCCAGGGCCTTGAACACTGAAGCTTTCTTT.

This chain connects TRBV6-6 to TRBJ2-2; the D gene is possibly TRBD1 (5 bases). The CDR3 is 14 residues long. V was pared by 1 base and J by 4 bases, with 7 bases between. The V gene's germline CDR1 is MNHNY and CDR2 SVGAGI (reference sequence). The CDR3 region is CASSYLDSTGELFF. The CDR3 DNA reads as TGTGCCAGCAGTTACTTAGACAGCACCGGGGAGCTGTTTTTT.